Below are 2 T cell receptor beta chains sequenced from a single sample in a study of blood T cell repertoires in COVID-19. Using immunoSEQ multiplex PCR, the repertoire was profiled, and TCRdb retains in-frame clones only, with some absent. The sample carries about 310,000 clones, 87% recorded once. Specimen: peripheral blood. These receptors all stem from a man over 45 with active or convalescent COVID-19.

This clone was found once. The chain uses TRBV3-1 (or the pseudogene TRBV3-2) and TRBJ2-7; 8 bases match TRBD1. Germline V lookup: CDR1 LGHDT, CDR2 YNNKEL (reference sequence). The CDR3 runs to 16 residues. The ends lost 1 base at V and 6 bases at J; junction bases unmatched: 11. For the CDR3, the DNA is TGTGCCAGCAGCCAAGGTACCGGCCAGGGGGCAGTCGAGCAGTACTTC. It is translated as CASSQGTGQGAVEQYF.

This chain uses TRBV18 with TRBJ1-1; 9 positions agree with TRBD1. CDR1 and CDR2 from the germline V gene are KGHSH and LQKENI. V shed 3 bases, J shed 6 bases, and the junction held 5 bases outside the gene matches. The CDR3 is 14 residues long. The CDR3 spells CASSPGQGMAEAFF. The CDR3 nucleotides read TGTGCCAGCTCACCGGGACAGGGAATGGCTGAAGCTTTCTTT. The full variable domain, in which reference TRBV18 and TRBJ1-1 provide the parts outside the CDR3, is NAGVMQNPRHLVRRRGQEARLRCSPMKGHSHVYWYRQLPEEGLKFMVYLQKENIIDESGMPKERFSAEFPKEGPSILRIQQVVRGDSAAYFCASSPGQGMAEAFFGQGTRLTVV.